A selection of T cell receptor beta chains follows, all from one sample in a study of OX40 agonist ivuxolimab in advanced cancers. Sequenced by immunoSEQ multiplex PCR; TCRdb stores in-frame clones only, minus some. This table has tens of thousands of clones, roughly 88% appearing once. The input for sequencing was CD4+ or CD8+ T cells sorted from blood, taken in a trial of the OX40 agonist ivuxolimab. The receptors shown here come from an adult with an advanced solid tumor such as melanoma, head and neck, liver or kidney cancer. CDR3s include the opening cysteine and the closing phenylalanine or tryptophan. The D gene is left open where the match is weak. Clone size is stated in some rows and not others, as once, few, many or a class when expanded.

V gene: TRBV9; clone size: .; D gene: TRBD1; J gene: TRBJ2-2; CDR3 protein: CASSPPGQGRVGELFF; CDR3 DNA: TGTGCCAGCAGCCCGCCGGGACAGGGGCGTGTCGGGGAGCTGTTTTTT
V gene: TRBV7-9; clone size: .; D gene: .; J gene: TRBJ2-1; CDR3 protein: CASSLGPGGAYNEQFF; CDR3 DNA: TGTGCCAGCAGCTTAGGGCCCGGGGGCGCTTATAATGAGCAGTTCTTC
V gene: TRBV4-3; clone size: .; D gene: .; J gene: TRBJ2-7; CDR3 protein: CASSQDLGLGYEQYF; CDR3 DNA: TGCGCCAGCAGCCAAGATCTCGGGCTAGGCTACGAGCAGTACTTC
V gene: TRBV7-9; clone size: .; D gene: TRBD1; J gene: TRBJ1-2; CDR3 protein: CASSLTGTGHLDYGYTF; CDR3 DNA: TGTGCCAGCAGCTTAACCGGGACAGGGCACTTGGACTATGGCTACACCTTC
V gene: TRBV6-8; clone size: .; D gene: .; J gene: TRBJ1-5; CDR3 protein: CASRLTGLEEDQPQHF; CDR3 DNA: TGTGCCAGCAGACTCACAGGGTTGGAGGAGGATCAGCCCCAGCATTTT
V gene: TRBV11-2; clone size: once; D gene: TRBD2; J gene: TRBJ2-1; CDR3 protein: CASSLAGGPGEQFF; CDR3 DNA: TGTGCCAGCAGCTTAGCGGGGGGGCCGGGTGAGCAGTTCTTC
V gene: TRBV28; clone size: .; D gene: .; J gene: TRBJ2-2; CDR3 protein: CASSFRGTDFTGELFF; CDR3 DNA: TGTGCCAGCAGTTTCCGCGGCACGGACTTCACCGGGGAGCTGTTTTTT
V gene: TRBV28; clone size: .; D gene: TRBD2; J gene: TRBJ2-5; CDR3 protein: CASSEAGGSQETQYF; CDR3 DNA: TGTGCCAGCAGTGAAGCGGGAGGGAGCCAAGAGACCCAGTACTTC
V gene: TRBV9; clone size: .; D gene: .; J gene: TRBJ2-5; CDR3 protein: CASSGPGGWQETQYF; CDR3 DNA: TGTGCCAGCAGCGGTCCGGGGGGCTGGCAAGAGACCCAGTACTTC
V gene: TRBV14; clone size: .; D gene: .; J gene: TRBJ2-1; CDR3 protein: CATTEVSSYNEQFF; CDR3 DNA: TGTGCCACAACCGAGGTGAGCTCCTACAATGAGCAGTTCTTC
V gene: TRBV7-2; clone size: .; D gene: .; J gene: TRBJ2-7; CDR3 protein: CASSLLAGFTEQYF; CDR3 DNA: TGTGCCAGCAGCTTACTAGCAGGGTTCACCGAGCAGTACTTC
V gene: TRBV7-9; clone size: .; D gene: .; J gene: TRBJ2-2; CDR3 protein: CASSLTGELFF; CDR3 DNA: TGTGCCAGCAGCTTAACCGGGGAGCTGTTTTTT
V gene: TRBV4-1; clone size: .; D gene: .; J gene: TRBJ1-5; CDR3 protein: CASSQDHSNRPQHF; CDR3 DNA: TGCGCCAGCAGCCAAGATCACTCTAATCGGCCCCAGCATTTT
V gene: TRBV7-9; clone size: .; D gene: TRBD2; J gene: TRBJ2-2; CDR3 protein: CASSFDLAGLRTGELFF; CDR3 DNA: TGTGCCAGCAGCTTTGACTTAGCGGGACTGAGAACCGGGGAGCTGTTTTTT
V gene: TRBV6-5; clone size: .; D gene: .; J gene: TRBJ2-7; CDR3 protein: CASSYAPSSYEQYF; CDR3 DNA: TGTGCCAGCAGTTACGCGCCGAGCTCCTACGAGCAGTACTTC
V gene: TRBV6-6; clone size: .; D gene: .; J gene: TRBJ1-1; CDR3 protein: CASSYSRQELNTEAFF; CDR3 DNA: TGTGCCAGCAGTTACTCCCGACAGGAGCTAAACACTGAAGCTTTCTTT
V gene: TRBV7-9; clone size: .; D gene: TRBD2; J gene: TRBJ2-1; CDR3 protein: CASSSSGGAFYEQFF; CDR3 DNA: TGTGCCAGCAGCTCCAGCGGGGGGGCCTTTTATGAGCAGTTCTTC
V gene: TRBV9; clone size: .; D gene: .; J gene: TRBJ2-7; CDR3 protein: CASTIQSEGSASYEQYF; CDR3 DNA: TGTGCCAGCACCATACAAAGTGAAGGGAGCGCATCCTACGAGCAGTACTTC
V gene: TRBV28; clone size: .; D gene: TRBD2; J gene: TRBJ2-5; CDR3 protein: CASSWERGSKETQYF; CDR3 DNA: TGTGCCAGCAGTTGGGAGCGGGGCAGCAAAGAGACCCAGTACTTC
V gene: TRBV7-8; clone size: .; D gene: TRBD2; J gene: TRBJ2-6; CDR3 protein: CASSPLAGAIPLSGANVLTF; CDR3 DNA: TGTGCCAGCAGCCCCCTAGCGGGGGCTATCCCTCTCTCTGGGGCCAACGTCCTGACTTTC
V gene: TRBV4-1; clone size: .; D gene: TRBD2; J gene: TRBJ2-2; CDR3 protein: CASSQGLAGYTGELFF; CDR3 DNA: TGCGCCAGCAGCCAAGGACTAGCGGGGTATACCGGGGAGCTGTTTTTT
V gene: TRBV7-9; clone size: .; D gene: .; J gene: TRBJ1-1; CDR3 protein: CASSLVGQSPMNTEAFF; CDR3 DNA: TGTGCCAGCAGCTTAGTCGGTCAGAGCCCAATGAACACTGAAGCTTTCTTT
V gene: TRBV4-3; clone size: .; D gene: .; J gene: TRBJ2-7; CDR3 protein: CASSQGTTGNYEQYF; CDR3 DNA: TGCGCCAGCAGCCAGGGTACCACTGGAAACTACGAGCAGTACTTC
V gene: TRBV6-1; clone size: .; D gene: TRBD1; J gene: TRBJ2-1; CDR3 protein: CASGQGLMANNEQFF; CDR3 DNA: TGTGCCAGTGGACAGGGCTTGATGGCGAACAATGAGCAGTTCTTC
V gene: TRBV7-2; clone size: .; D gene: TRBD2; J gene: TRBJ2-7; CDR3 protein: CASSFPGLVTYEQYF; CDR3 DNA: TGTGCCAGCAGCTTCCCGGGACTAGTTACCTACGAGCAGTACTTC
V gene: TRBV27; clone size: .; D gene: .; J gene: TRBJ2-3; CDR3 protein: CASSPYSATSTDTQYF; CDR3 DNA: TGTGCCAGCAGTCCATATAGCGCAACTAGCACAGATACGCAGTATTTT
V gene: TRBV19; clone size: .; D gene: TRBD1; J gene: TRBJ1-1; CDR3 protein: CASSIGQGVTEAFF; CDR3 DNA: TGTGCCAGTAGTATAGGACAGGGAGTGACTGAAGCTTTCTTT
V gene: TRBV4-3; clone size: .; D gene: .; J gene: TRBJ2-7; CDR3 protein: CASSLGRGSYEQYF; CDR3 DNA: TGCGCCAGCAGCCTCGGTCGGGGGTCCTACGAGCAGTACTTC
V gene: TRBV2; clone size: .; D gene: .; J gene: TRBJ2-1; CDR3 protein: CASLDWDEQFF; CDR3 DNA: TGTGCCAGCCTGGACTGGGATGAGCAGTTCTTC
V gene: TRBV9; clone size: .; D gene: .; J gene: TRBJ2-3; CDR3 protein: CASSVDAASTDTQYF; CDR3 DNA: TGTGCCAGCAGCGTAGACGCGGCAAGCACAGATACGCAGTATTTT
V gene: TRBV7-9; clone size: .; D gene: TRBD1; J gene: TRBJ1-3; CDR3 protein: CASSLGGRGKGNTIYF; CDR3 DNA: TGTGCCAGCAGCTTAGGCGGCAGGGGGAAAGGAAACACCATATATTTT
V gene: TRBV30; clone size: once; D gene: .; J gene: TRBJ1-1; CDR3 protein: CAWNSATEAFF; CDR3 DNA: TGTGCCTGGAACAGTGCCACTGAAGCTTTCTTT
V gene: TRBV9; clone size: .; D gene: .; J gene: TRBJ2-7; CDR3 protein: CASSVGGDTYEQYF; CDR3 DNA: TGTGCCAGCAGCGTAGGCGGGGATACCTACGAGCAGTACTTC
V gene: TRBV9; clone size: .; D gene: .; J gene: TRBJ2-1; CDR3 protein: CASSARWGSNEQFF; CDR3 DNA: TGTGCCAGCAGCGCCCGATGGGGTAGCAATGAGCAGTTCTTC
V gene: TRBV29-1; clone size: .; D gene: .; J gene: TRBJ2-3; CDR3 protein: CSVAGGADPGVDTQYF; CDR3 DNA: TGCAGCGTTGCGGGCGGGGCGGACCCAGGGGTAGATACGCAGTATTTT
V gene: TRBV28; clone size: .; D gene: .; J gene: TRBJ1-2; CDR3 protein: CASSLAGYGGYTF; CDR3 DNA: TGTGCCAGCAGCTTAGCGGGTTATGGTGGCTACACCTTC
V gene: TRBV28; clone size: .; D gene: .; J gene: TRBJ1-1; CDR3 protein: CASSFIRNTEAFF; CDR3 DNA: TGTGCCAGCAGTTTTATTAGGAACACTGAAGCTTTCTTT
V gene: TRBV7-9; clone size: few; D gene: .; J gene: TRBJ2-2; CDR3 protein: CASSSSSGGGELFF; CDR3 DNA: TGTGCCAGCAGCTCCAGCTCGGGTGGCGGGGAGCTGTTTTTT
V gene: TRBV4-1; clone size: .; D gene: TRBD2; J gene: TRBJ2-3; CDR3 protein: CASSQDKAGGLDTQYF; CDR3 DNA: TGCGCCAGCAGCCAAGATAAAGCGGGAGGGTTGGATACGCAGTATTTT
V gene: TRBV15; clone size: .; D gene: TRBD2; J gene: TRBJ2-3; CDR3 protein: CATSRVPLAGGTDTQYF; CDR3 DNA: TGTGCCACCAGCAGAGTTCCCCTAGCGGGGGGCACAGATACGCAGTATTTT
V gene: TRBV5-1; clone size: .; D gene: TRBD2; J gene: TRBJ2-1; CDR3 protein: CASSLTSGGTYNEQFF; CDR3 DNA: TGCGCCAGCAGCTTGACTAGCGGGGGGACCTACAATGAGCAGTTCTTC
V gene: TRBV5-5; clone size: once; D gene: .; J gene: TRBJ2-1; CDR3 protein: CASSLGSGDEQFF; CDR3 DNA: TGTGCCAGCAGCTTGGGTAGCGGAGATGAGCAGTTCTTC
V gene: TRBV19; clone size: .; D gene: .; J gene: TRBJ1-2; CDR3 protein: CASSIVAYGGANYGYTF; CDR3 DNA: TGTGCCAGTAGTATAGTCGCCTATGGCGGAGCGAACTATGGCTACACCTTC
V gene: TRBV27; clone size: .; D gene: .; J gene: TRBJ1-5; CDR3 protein: CASSLAAWQPQHF; CDR3 DNA: TGTGCCAGCAGCCTTGCTGCGTGGCAGCCCCAGCATTTT
V gene: TRBV6-5; clone size: .; D gene: .; J gene: TRBJ1-2; CDR3 protein: CASSYMGEGGYTF; CDR3 DNA: TGTGCCAGCAGTTACATGGGGGAAGGGGGCTACACCTTC
V gene: TRBV5-8; clone size: .; D gene: TRBD2; J gene: TRBJ2-1; CDR3 protein: CASSERAGEPYNEQFF; CDR3 DNA: TGTGCCAGCAGCGAAAGAGCGGGGGAACCCTACAATGAGCAGTTCTTC
V gene: TRBV5-6; clone size: .; D gene: .; J gene: TRBJ2-5; CDR3 protein: CASSSLLLDETQYF; CDR3 DNA: TGTGCCAGCAGCTCCCTCCTGTTGGACGAGACCCAGTACTTC
V gene: TRBV30; clone size: .; D gene: TRBD1; J gene: TRBJ1-1; CDR3 protein: CAWSGETVWTGGEAFF; CDR3 DNA: TGTGCCTGGAGTGGAGAAACGGTTTGGACAGGGGGTGAAGCTTTCTTT